Here is one TCR beta chain with its context. What it recognizes is unknown. This entry is derived from a study of blood T cells in healthy people across ages. Whole-study results and caveats: A strong correlation was found between TCR beta diversity and the percentage of naive T cells. Comparison with aged donors showed that long-lived donors had more naive CD4+ cells and higher diversity. Getting older went along with TCR beta diversity per million T cells dropping roughly linearly.

Through a sample-barcoded 5' primer and a J-beta primer mix, a second PCR was run for roughly 6 to 11 cycles. Each CDR3 protein gets one entry after TCRdb re-called the 5' RACE reads with MiXCR. The profile shows more than 650,000 distinct CDR3 sequences, about a quarter of them singletons. This CDR3 comprises 14 residues. Deletions cut 6 bases from V and 0 bases from J, with 11 bases between. This sample also belongs to another study, concerning T cells of mothers and their children. This second study says: All donors were healthy and Caucasian; they were a few mothers and their six children.

Sequences were obtained from blood. The receptor's source is a boy aged 5-17 years in good health. The chain couples TRBV12-3 or TRBV12-4 to TRBJ1-1, with a possible D match to TRBD1 (5 bases). The CDR3 nucleotides are TGTGCCAGCAGGCTACAGGAGGTGAACACTGAAGCTTTCTTT. Translation: CASRLQEVNTEAFF.